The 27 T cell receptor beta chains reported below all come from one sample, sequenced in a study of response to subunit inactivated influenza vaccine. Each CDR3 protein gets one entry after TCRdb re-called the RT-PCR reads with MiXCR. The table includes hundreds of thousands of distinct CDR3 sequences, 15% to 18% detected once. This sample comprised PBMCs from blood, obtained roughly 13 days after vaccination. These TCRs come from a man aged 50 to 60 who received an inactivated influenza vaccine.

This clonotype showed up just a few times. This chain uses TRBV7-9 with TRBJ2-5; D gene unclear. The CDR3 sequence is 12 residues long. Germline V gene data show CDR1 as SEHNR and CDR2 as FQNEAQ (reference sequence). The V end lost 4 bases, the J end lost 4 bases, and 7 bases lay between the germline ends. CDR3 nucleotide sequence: TGTGCCAGCAGCTGGGGTTTAGAGACCCAGTACTTC. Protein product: CASSWGLETQYF.

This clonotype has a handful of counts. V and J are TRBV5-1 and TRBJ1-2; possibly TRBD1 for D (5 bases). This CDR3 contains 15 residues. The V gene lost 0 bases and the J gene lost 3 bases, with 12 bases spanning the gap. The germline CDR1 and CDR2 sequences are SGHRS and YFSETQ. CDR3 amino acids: CASSLGSSGHYGYTF. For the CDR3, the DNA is TGCGCCAGCAGCTTGGGGTCTTCGGGACACTATGGCTACACCTTC.

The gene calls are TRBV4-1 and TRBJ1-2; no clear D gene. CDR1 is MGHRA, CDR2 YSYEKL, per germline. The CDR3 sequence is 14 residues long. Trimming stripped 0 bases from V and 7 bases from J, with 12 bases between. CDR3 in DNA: TGCGCCAGCAGCCAAGATTACGGACCCATTGGCTACACCTTC. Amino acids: CASSQDYGPIGYTF.

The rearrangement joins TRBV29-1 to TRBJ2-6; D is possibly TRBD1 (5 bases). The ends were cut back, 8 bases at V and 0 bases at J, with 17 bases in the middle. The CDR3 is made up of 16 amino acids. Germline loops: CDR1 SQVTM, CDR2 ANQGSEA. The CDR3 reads CSFLGQGYSGANVLTF. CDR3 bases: TGCAGCTTCCTCGGTCAGGGCTACTCTGGGGCCAACGTCCTGACTTTC. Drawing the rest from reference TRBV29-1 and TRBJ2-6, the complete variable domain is SAVISQKPSRDICQRGTSLTIQCQVDSQVTMMFWYRQQPGQSLTLIATANQGSEATYESGFVIDKFPISRPNLTFSTLTVSNMSPEDSSIYLCSFLGQGYSGANVLTFGAGSRLTVL.

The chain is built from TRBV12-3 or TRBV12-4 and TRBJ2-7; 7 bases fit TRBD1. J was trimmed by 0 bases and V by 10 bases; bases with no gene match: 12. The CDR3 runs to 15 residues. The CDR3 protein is CATNRGPISSYEQYF. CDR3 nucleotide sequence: TGTGCCACTAACAGGGGTCCTATAAGCTCCTACGAGCAGTACTTC.

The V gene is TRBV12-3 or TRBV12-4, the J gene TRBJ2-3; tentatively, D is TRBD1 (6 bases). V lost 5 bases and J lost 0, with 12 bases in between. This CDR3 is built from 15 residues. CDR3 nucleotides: TGTGCCAGCAGTCCCGGACAGTCTAGCACAGATACGCAGTATTTT. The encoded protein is CASSPGQSSTDTQYF.

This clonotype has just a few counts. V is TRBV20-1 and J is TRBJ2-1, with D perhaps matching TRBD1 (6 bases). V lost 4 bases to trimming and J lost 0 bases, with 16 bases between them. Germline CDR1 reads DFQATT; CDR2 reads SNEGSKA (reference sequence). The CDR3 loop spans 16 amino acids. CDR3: CSATDTGRSSYNEQFF. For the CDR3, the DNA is TGCAGTGCTACGGACACAGGGCGAAGCTCCTACAATGAGCAGTTCTTC.

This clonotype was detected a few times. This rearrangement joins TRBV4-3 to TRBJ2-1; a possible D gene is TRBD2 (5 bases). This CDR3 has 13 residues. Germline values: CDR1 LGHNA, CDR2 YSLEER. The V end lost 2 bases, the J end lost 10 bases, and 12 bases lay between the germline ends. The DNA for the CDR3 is TGCGCCAGCAGCCAATTCGCGGGCAGCGAGCAGTTCTTC. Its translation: CASSQFAGSEQFF.

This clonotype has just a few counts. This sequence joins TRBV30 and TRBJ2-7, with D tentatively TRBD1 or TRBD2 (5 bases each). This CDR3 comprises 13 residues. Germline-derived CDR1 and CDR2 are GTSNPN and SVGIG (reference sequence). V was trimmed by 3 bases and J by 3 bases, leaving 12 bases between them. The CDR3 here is CAWSVPGRYEQYF. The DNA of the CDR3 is TGTGCCTGGAGCGTCCCGGGACGCTACGAGCAGTACTTC.

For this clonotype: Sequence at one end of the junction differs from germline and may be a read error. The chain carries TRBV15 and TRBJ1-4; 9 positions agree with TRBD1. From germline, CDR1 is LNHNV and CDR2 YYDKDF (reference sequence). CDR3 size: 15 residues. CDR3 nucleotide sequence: TGTGCCACCAGCAGTGGGACAGGGTTAGGCGAAAAACTGGTTTTT. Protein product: CATSSGTGLGEKLVF.

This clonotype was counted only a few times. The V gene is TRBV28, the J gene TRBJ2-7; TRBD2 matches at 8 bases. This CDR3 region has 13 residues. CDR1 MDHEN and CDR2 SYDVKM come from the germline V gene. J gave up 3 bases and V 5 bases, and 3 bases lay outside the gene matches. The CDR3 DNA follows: TGTGCCAGCAGTATAGCGGGACGCTACGAGCAGTACTTC. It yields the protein CASSIAGRYEQYF.

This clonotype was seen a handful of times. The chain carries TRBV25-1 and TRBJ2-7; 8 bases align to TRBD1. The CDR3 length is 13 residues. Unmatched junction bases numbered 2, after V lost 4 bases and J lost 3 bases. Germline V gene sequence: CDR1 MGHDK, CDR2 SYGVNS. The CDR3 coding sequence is TGTGCCAGCAGTGCCAGGGGGCGCTACGAGCAGTACTTC. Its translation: CASSARGRYEQYF.

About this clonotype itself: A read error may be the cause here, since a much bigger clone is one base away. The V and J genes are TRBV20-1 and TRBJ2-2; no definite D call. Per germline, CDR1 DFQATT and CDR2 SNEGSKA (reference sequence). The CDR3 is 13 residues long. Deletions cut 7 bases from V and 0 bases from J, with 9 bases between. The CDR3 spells CSVPPANTGELFF. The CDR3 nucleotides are TGCAGTGTTCCGCCCGCGAACACCGGGGAGCTGTTTTTT.

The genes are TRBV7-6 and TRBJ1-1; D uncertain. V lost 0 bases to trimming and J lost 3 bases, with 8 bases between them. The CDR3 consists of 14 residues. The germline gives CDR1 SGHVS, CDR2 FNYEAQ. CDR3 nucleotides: TGTGCCAGCAGCTTAGCCCCCGGCGACACTGAAGCTTTCTTT. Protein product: CASSLAPGDTEAFF.

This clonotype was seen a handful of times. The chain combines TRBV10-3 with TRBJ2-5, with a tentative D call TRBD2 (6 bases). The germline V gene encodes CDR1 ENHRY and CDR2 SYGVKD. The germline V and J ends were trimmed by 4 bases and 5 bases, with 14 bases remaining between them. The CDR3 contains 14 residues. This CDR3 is CAISVGGPRETQYF. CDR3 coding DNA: TGTGCCATCAGTGTCGGAGGGCCTAGGGAGACCCAGTACTTC.

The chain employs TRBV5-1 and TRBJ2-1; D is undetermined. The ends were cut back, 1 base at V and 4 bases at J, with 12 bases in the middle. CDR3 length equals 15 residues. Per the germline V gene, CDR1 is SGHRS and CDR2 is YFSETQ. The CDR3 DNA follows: TGCGCCAGCAGCTTGACGAGCCCATCTTACAATGAGCAGTTCTTC. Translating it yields CASSLTSPSYNEQFF.

Here the CDR3 reads CASSPDTGRDTQYF. CDR3 sequence (DNA): TGTGCCAGCAGCCCAGACACAGGAAGGGATACGCAGTATTTT. V is TRBV7-2 and J is TRBJ2-3; maybe TRBD1 (5 bases). Germline V gives CDR1 SGHTA, CDR2 FQGNSA. Trimming left V 5 bases short and J 6 bases short, with 15 bases between. The CDR3 consists of 14 residues.

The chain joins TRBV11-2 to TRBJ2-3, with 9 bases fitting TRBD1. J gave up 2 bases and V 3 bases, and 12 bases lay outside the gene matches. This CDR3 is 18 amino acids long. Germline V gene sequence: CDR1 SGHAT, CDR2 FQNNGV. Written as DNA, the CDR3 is TGTGCCAGCAGCTTGAGGCGGGGACAGGGATCGAACACAGATACGCAGTATTTT. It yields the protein CASSLRRGQGSNTDTQYF.

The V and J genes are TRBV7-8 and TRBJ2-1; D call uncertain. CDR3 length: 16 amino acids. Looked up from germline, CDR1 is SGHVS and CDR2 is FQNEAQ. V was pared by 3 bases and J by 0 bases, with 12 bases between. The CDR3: CASSFGSGGSYNEQFF. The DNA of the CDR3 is TGTGCCAGCAGCTTCGGTTCTGGCGGCTCCTACAATGAGCAGTTCTTC.

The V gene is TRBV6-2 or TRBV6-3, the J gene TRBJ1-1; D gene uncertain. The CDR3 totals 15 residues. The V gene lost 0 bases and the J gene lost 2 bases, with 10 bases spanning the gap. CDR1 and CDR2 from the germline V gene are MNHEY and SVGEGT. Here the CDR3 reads CASSYSMSFNTEAFF. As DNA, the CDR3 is TGTGCCAGCAGTTACTCGATGAGTTTTAACACTGAAGCTTTCTTT.

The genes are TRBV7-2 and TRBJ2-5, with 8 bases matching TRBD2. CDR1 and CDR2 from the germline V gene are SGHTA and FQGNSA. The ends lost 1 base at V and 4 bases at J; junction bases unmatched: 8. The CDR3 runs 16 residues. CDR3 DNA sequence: TGTGCCAGCAGCTTAGTGGCGGGGGGACCTCCAGAGACCCAGTACTTC. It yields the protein CASSLVAGGPPETQYF. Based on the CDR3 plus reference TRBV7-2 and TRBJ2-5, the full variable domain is GAGVSQSPSNKVTEKGKDVELRCDPISGHTALYWYRQSLGQGLEFLIYFQGNSAPDKSGLPSDRFSAERTGGSVSTLTIQRTQQEDSAVYLCASSLVAGGPPETQYFGPGTRLLVL.

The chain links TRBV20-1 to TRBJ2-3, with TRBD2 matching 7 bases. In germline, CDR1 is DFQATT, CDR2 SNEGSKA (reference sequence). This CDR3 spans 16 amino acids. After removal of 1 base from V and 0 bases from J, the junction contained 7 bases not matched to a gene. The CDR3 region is CSARAVLASSTDTQYF. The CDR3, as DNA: TGCAGTGCTAGAGCCGTACTAGCGTCTAGCACAGATACGCAGTATTTT.

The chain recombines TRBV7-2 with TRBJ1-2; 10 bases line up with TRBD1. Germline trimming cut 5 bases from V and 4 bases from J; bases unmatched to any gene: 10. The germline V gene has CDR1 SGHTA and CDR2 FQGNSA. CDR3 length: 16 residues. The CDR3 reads CASSTGQGNGIYGYTF. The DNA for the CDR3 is TGTGCCAGCAGCACGGGACAGGGGAATGGAATCTATGGCTACACCTTC.

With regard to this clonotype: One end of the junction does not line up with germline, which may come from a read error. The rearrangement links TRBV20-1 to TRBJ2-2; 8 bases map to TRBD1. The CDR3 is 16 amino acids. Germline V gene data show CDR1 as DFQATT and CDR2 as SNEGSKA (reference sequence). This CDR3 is CCARHHGQGKTGELFF. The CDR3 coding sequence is TGCTGTGCTAGACACCACGGACAGGGAAAGACCGGGGAGCTGTTTTTT.

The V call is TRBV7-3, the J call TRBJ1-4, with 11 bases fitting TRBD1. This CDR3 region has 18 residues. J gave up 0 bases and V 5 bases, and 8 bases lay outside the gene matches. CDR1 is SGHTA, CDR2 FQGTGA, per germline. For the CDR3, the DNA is TGTGCCAGCAGCCCCCGGACAGGGGGCGTTGCAACTAATGAAAAACTGTTTTTT. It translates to CASSPRTGGVATNEKLFF.

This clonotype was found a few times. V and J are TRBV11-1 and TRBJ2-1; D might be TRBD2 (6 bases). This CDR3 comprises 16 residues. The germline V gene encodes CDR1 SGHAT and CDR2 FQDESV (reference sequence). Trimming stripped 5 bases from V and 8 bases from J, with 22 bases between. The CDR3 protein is CASSLRSGTASDEQFF. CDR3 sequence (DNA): TGTGCCAGCAGCCTACGCTCCGGGACGGCTAGCGATGAGCAGTTCTTC. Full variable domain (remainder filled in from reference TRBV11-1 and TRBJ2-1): EAEVAQSPRYKITEKSQAVAFWCDPISGHATLYWYRQILGQGPELLVQFQDESVVDDSQLPKDRFSAERLKGVDSTLKIQPAELGDSAMYLCASSLRSGTASDEQFFGPGTRLTVL.

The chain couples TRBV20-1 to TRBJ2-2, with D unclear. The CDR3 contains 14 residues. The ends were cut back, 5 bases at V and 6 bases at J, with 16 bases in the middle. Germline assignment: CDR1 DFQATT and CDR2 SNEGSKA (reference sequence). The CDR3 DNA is TGCAGTGCTCTAGGAAGAGGAACGGCCGGGGAGCTGTTTTTT. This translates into CSALGRGTAGELFF.